The text below deals with one T cell receptor (beta chain). Antigen specificity is unknown. The study ran its PCR with 60 Vbeta and 13 Jbeta primers. Sequencing was performed with immunoSEQ multiplex PCR; in TCRdb, only in-frame clones are kept and a portion is missing. The sample lists roughly 160,000 clones; approximately 88% were seen once. Trimming took off 6 bases at V and 6 bases at J, with 15 bases between the two ends. Germline CDR1 is MNHNS and CDR2 is SASEGT. The CDR3 loop spans 14 amino acids. This record belongs to a study of cytomegalovirus exposure and HLA in healthy donors. Findings and limits, study-wide: Common viral pathogens were later found to be apparently linked to several of the most significant clusters. A later analysis linked a missense variant in DCLRE1C to the trimming of TCR beta V and J genes. Cytomegalovirus status was reportedly diagnosed by the classifier with high specificity and sensitivity. Based on reports, TCR beta sequences accurately predicted HLA-A and HLA-B alleles for most subjects.

This receptor was taken from a boy aged 2 to 9 in good health and CMV-seronegative. The specimen sequenced was PBMCs. The V gene is TRBV6-1, the J gene TRBJ2-1, with D maybe TRBD2 (6 bases). CDR3 sequence reads: CASRLLLAGNEQFF. Written as DNA, the CDR3 is TGTGCCAGCAGATTATTACTAGCCGGCAATGAGCAGTTCTTC.